What follows are 10 T cell receptor beta chains derived from one specimen sequenced in a study of blood T cell repertoires in COVID-19. The table came from immunoSEQ multiplex PCR; TCRdb's copy has only in-frame clones and leaves some out. The table shows about 90,000 clones, with 75% to 85% occurring only once. The material sequenced was peripheral blood. The source of these receptors is a woman over 75 with acute or convalescent COVID-19.

The chain employs TRBV30 and TRBJ1-2, with D unclear. The V end was cut by 2 bases, the J end by 5 bases, with 6 bases between. Germline CDR1 and CDR2: GTSNPN and SVGIG (reference sequence). CDR3 length equals 11 residues. As DNA, the CDR3 is TGTGCCTGGAGTTTATTTTATGGCTACACCTTC. Translated: CAWSLFYGYTF.

The chain employs TRBV12-3 or TRBV12-4 and TRBJ1-1; D may be TRBD1 (6 bases). V was clipped by 5 bases and J by 5 bases, with 12 bases between them. The CDR3 length is 13 residues. The CDR3 loop is CASSTGRGTEAFF. The CDR3 nucleotides read TGTGCCAGCAGTACAGGGAGAGGGACTGAAGCTTTCTTT.

This chain links TRBV5-1 with TRBJ2-1; 8 bases are a match to TRBD2. Trimming took 7 bases from V and 5 from J; bases not matched to a gene: 17. The CDR3 loop spans 17 amino acids. Germline V lookup: CDR1 SGHRS, CDR2 YFSETQ. The CDR3 is CASSVAGSGGTDNEQFF. The DNA of the CDR3 is TGCGCCAGCTCGGTAGCGGGATCTGGGGGGACGGACAATGAGCAGTTCTTC.

This clone is medium-sized by share. This chain connects TRBV19 to TRBJ1-2; possible D gene TRBD1, 6 bases. The germline V gene encodes CDR1 LNHDA and CDR2 SQIVND (reference sequence). The CDR3 is 15 amino acids. V was pared by 5 bases and J by 2 bases, with 15 bases between. DNA for the CDR3: TGTGCCAGTAGTCCACAGGGTAATTCAAACTATGGCTACACCTTC. This translates into CASSPQGNSNYGYTF.

The chain couples TRBV6-5 to TRBJ1-2; tentatively, D is TRBD1 (5 bases). The CDR3 spans 12 residues. Trimming left V 4 bases short and J 2 bases short, with 5 bases between. Germline V gene lookup returns CDR1 MNHEY and CDR2 SVGAGI. CDR3 DNA sequence: TGTGCCAGCAGTTCAGGGAACTATGGCTACACCTTC. Translated, it gives CASSSGNYGYTF.

The chain couples TRBV9 to TRBJ2-3, with 15 positions matching TRBD2. V trimming: 1 base; J trimming: 1 base; junction bases outside the gene matches: 7. In germline, CDR1 is SGDLS, CDR2 YYNGEE. The CDR3 extends over 19 amino acids. The CDR3 bases are TGTGCCAGCAGCGTACTCACCGGGACTAGCGGGGGGCGCACAGATACGCAGTATTTT. This codes for CASSVLTGTSGGRTDTQYF.

The chain links TRBV20-1 to TRBJ1-5; the D gene is possibly TRBD1 (5 bases). CDR1 and CDR2 (germline): DFQATT, SNEGSKA (reference sequence). The CDR3 consists of 12 residues. The germline V and J ends were trimmed by 3 bases and 6 bases, with 9 bases remaining between them. CDR3 in DNA: TGCAGTGCTAGTAGGGGAGGTCAGCCCCAGCATTTT. Translation gives CSASRGGQPQHF.

The chain is built from TRBV28 and TRBJ1-2, with a possible D match to TRBD1 (6 bases). The CDR3 sequence is 15 residues long. Germline V gives CDR1 MDHEN, CDR2 SYDVKM. Trimming shortened V by 4 bases and J by 4 bases, and 16 bases separated the two germline ends. The CDR3 here is CASSSGGGRGYGYTF. The CDR3 region has the DNA TGTGCCAGCAGTTCGGGTGGGGGCCGCGGCTATGGCTACACCTTC.

This clone was observed a single time. The chain combines TRBV7-8 with TRBJ1-5; D is ambiguous. The germline CDR1 and CDR2 sequences are SGHVS and FQNEAQ. The CDR3 consists of 12 residues. V was pared by 2 bases and J by 6 bases, with 5 bases between. CDR3 in DNA: TGTGCCAGCAGCTTATTCCGTCAGCCCCAGCATTTT. Protein sequence: CASSLFRQPQHF.

This clone showed up just a few times. The chain links TRBV19 to TRBJ2-7; the match to TRBD1 covers 9 bases. The trim removed 6 bases at V and 5 bases at J, leaving 11 bases unmatched. Germline V lookup: CDR1 LNHDA, CDR2 SQIVND (reference sequence). This CDR3 comprises 15 residues. The CDR3 DNA is TGTGCCAGTAGCAGTACAGGGGGCGCCTTCCACGAGCAGTACTTC. Translation: CASSSTGGAFHEQYF.